These T cell receptor beta chains were read from a single sample in a study of T cells in Graves' hyperthyroidism and ophthalmopathy. TCRdb re-derived calls from the multiplex PCR reads in MiXCR, one entry per CDR3 protein. The data hold over 650,000 distinct CDR3 sequences, with over 40% observed a single time. Sequencing used peripheral blood or thyroid tissue (not recorded which). Receptors originate from an adult man with Graves' disease, either hyperthyroidism or ophthalmopathy (not recorded which). CDR3s include the opening cysteine and the closing phenylalanine or tryptophan. A D gene is named only where the DNA matches it firmly. Where a row states a size, it is once, few, many or the class of an expanded clone; other rows omit it.

CDR3	DNA	D	size	V	J
CASSLYVGGQGATQPQHF	TGTGCCAGCAGCTTATACGTCGGGGGACAGGGGGCTACTCAGCCCCAGCATTTT	TRBD1	once	TRBV7-9	TRBJ1-5
CASSDGQGGEQYF	TGTGCCAGCAGTGACGGACAGGGCGGGGAGCAGTACTTC	TRBD1	once	TRBV2	TRBJ2-7
CSAHYGGQETQYF	TGCAGTGCCCACTATGGGGGACAAGAGACCCAGTACTTC	.	few	TRBV20-1	TRBJ2-5
CASSHSTGGGKGTQYF	TGTGCCAGCAGCCATTCGACAGGGGGGGGAAAGGGTACGCAGTATTTT	TRBD1	.	TRBV7-2	TRBJ2-3
CASRSRDPLSNQPQHF	TGTGCCAGCAGGTCCCGGGACCCGTTGAGCAATCAGCCCCAGCATTTT	.	.	TRBV2	TRBJ1-5
CSARVSSGYEQYF	TGCAGTGCTAGAGTTTCTAGCGGTTACGAGCAGTACTTC	TRBD2	few	TRBV20-1	TRBJ2-7
CSARRELFF	TGCAGTGCTAGACGGGAGCTGTTTTTT	.	.	TRBV20-1	TRBJ2-2
CASSQGTGLHYGYTF	TGTGCCAGCAGCCAAGGGACAGGGCTACACTATGGCTACACCTTC	TRBD1	few	TRBV7-2	TRBJ1-2
CASSNNYNSPLHF	TGTGCCAGCAGTAACAACTATAATTCACCCCTCCACTTT	.	many	TRBV2	TRBJ1-6
CASSPQGQGDNSPLHF	TGTGCCAGCAGCCCCCAGGGACAGGGGGATAATTCACCCCTCCACTTT	TRBD1	.	TRBV9	TRBJ1-6
CASSLSGTADYEQYF	TGCGCCAGCAGCTTGTCCGGGACAGCGGACTACGAGCAGTACTTC	TRBD1	.	TRBV5-1	TRBJ2-7
CASSQSGGYEKLFF	TGCGCCAGCAGTCAGTCAGGGGGCTATGAAAAACTGTTTTTT	TRBD1	.	TRBV10-2	TRBJ1-4
CATSDADWDYGYTF	TGTGCCACCAGTGATGCCGATTGGGACTATGGCTACACCTTC	.	many	TRBV24-1	TRBJ1-2
CASSLARELGAEAFF	TGTGCCAGCAGCTTAGCGAGGGAATTGGGTGCTGAAGCTTTCTTT	.	many	TRBV7-9	TRBJ1-1
CASSLGVRGRMNSPLHF	TGTGCCAGCAGCTTAGGGGTTAGAGGGCGGATGAATTCACCCCTCCACTTT	.	many	TRBV7-2	TRBJ1-6
CSVEPYRDYGYTF	TGCAGCGTTGAACCCTACAGGGACTATGGCTACACCTTC	.	.	TRBV29-1	TRBJ1-2
CASRGGTGIETQYF	TGTGCCAGCAGGGGCGGGACAGGGATAGAGACCCAGTACTTC	TRBD1	.	TRBV7-6	TRBJ2-5
CASSRGTAQHYGYTF	TGTGCCAGCAGTAGGGGGACAGCCCAACACTATGGCTACACCTTC	TRBD1	few	TRBV12-3/TRBV12-4	TRBJ1-2
CASSMGTGTRQPQHF	TGTGCCAGTAGTATGGGGACAGGGACGAGGCAGCCCCAGCATTTT	TRBD1	.	TRBV19	TRBJ1-5
CATSTWDRGPEKLFF	TGTGCCACCAGCACGTGGGACAGGGGGCCTGAAAAACTGTTTTTT	TRBD1	.	TRBV15	TRBJ1-4
CASSVGRYEQYF	TGTGCCAGCAGCGTGGGACGGTACGAGCAGTACTTC	.	.	TRBV6-1	TRBJ2-7
CASSYGVLGTEAFF	TGTGCCAGCAGTTACGGGGTGTTGGGGACTGAAGCTTTCTTT	.	few	TRBV9	TRBJ1-1
CSASPQRTNTEAFF	TGCAGTGCTAGCCCGCAACGGACCAACACTGAAGCTTTCTTT	.	few	TRBV20-1	TRBJ1-1
CSGRTGVTDTEAFF	TGCAGCGGCCGGACAGGGGTAACGGACACTGAAGCTTTCTTT	TRBD1	.	TRBV29-1	TRBJ1-1